Listed below are T cell receptor beta chains from one sample, sequenced in a study of control samples from healthy donors and cancer patients. TCRdb keeps only in-frame clones here, not all; method: immunoSEQ multiplex PCR. The sample lists 100,000 to 150,000 clones; about 88% were seen once. What was sequenced was blood. The receptors were gathered from a young man in good health. Both conserved end residues are part of each CDR3. D genes are given only for firm matches. Only some rows state a clone size, as once, few, many or a class for expanded clones.

clone_size d_call j_call v_call cdr3_aa cdr3_nt
- - TRBJ2-1 TRBV6-5 CASSYSSYNEQFF TGTGCCAGCAGTTACTCCAGCTACAATGAGCAGTTCTTC
- TRBD1 TRBJ1-2 TRBV7-2 CASSGGQGMDGYTF TGTGCCAGCAGCGGGGGACAGGGGATGGATGGCTACACCTTC
- - TRBJ2-3 TRBV15 CATSPGGTDTQYF TGTGCCACCAGCCCGGGTGGGACAGATACGCAGTATTTT
- - TRBJ2-7 TRBV5-1 CASSFDASSYEQYF TGCGCCAGCAGCTTCGACGCGAGCTCCTACGAGCAGTACTTC
- - TRBJ2-1 TRBV14 CASSQVRLASFGYNEQFF TGTGCCAGCAGCCAAGTAAGGCTAGCGTCCTTCGGCTACAATGAGCAGTTCTTC
- TRBD1 TRBJ1-6 TRBV11-2 CASSKDRASSPLHF TGTGCCAGCAGCAAGGACAGGGCTTCTTCACCCCTCCACTTT
- - TRBJ2-3 TRBV6-4 CASSEREFTDTQYF TGTGCCAGCAGTGAGCGAGAGTTCACAGATACGCAGTATTTT
- TRBD2 TRBJ2-3 TRBV5-1 CASSLATTSGRSADTQYF TGCGCCAGCAGCTTGGCCACAACTAGCGGGAGGTCCGCAGATACGCAGTATTTT
- TRBD1 TRBJ1-4 TRBV5-1 CASSPRGTGGAGGEKLFF TGCGCCAGCAGCCCGCGAGGGACAGGGGGCGCGGGAGGTGAAAAACTGTTTTTT
- - TRBJ2-3 TRBV9 CASSARGKDTQYF TGTGCCAGCAGCGCTAGAGGTAAGGATACGCAGTATTTT
- TRBD1 TRBJ1-1 TRBV7-6 CASSLGGQGLTEAFF TGTGCCAGCAGCTTAGGTGGACAGGGCCTCACTGAAGCTTTCTTT
- TRBD1 TRBJ2-3 TRBV29-1 CSVEIQGAYLTDTQYF TGCAGCGTTGAAATACAGGGGGCATACCTCACAGATACGCAGTATTTT
once - TRBJ2-1 TRBV3-1/TRBV3-2 CASSQGLAHYNEQFF TGTGCCAGCAGCCAAGGTCTAGCGCACTACAATGAGCAGTTCTTC
- - TRBJ1-2 TRBV15 CATSRDKGVVNYGYTF TGTGCCACCAGCAGAGATAAGGGGGTCGTTAACTATGGCTACACCTTC
once - TRBJ2-1 TRBV7-3 CASSLGQNNEQFF TGTGCCAGCAGCTTGGGGCAGAACAATGAGCAGTTCTTC
- TRBD1 TRBJ2-5 TRBV28 CASSVPHRGQETQYF TGTGCCAGCAGTGTCCCCCACAGGGGCCAAGAGACCCAGTACTTC
- - TRBJ1-2 TRBV7-3 CASSLGRGDGYTF TGTGCCAGCAGCTTGGGCCGCGGGGATGGCTACACCTTC
- - TRBJ1-4 TRBV7-6 CASSLVSGLNEKLFF TGTGCCAGCAGCTTAGTGTCTGGCCTAAATGAAAAACTGTTTTTT
- - TRBJ1-2 TRBV10-3 CAIAAPGDSLYGYTF TGTGCCATCGCTGCTCCGGGGGACTCGCTCTATGGCTACACCTTC
- - TRBJ1-6 TRBV14 CASSPGTGNSPLHF TGTGCCAGCAGCCCCGGGACTGGGAATTCACCCCTCCACTTT
- TRBD2 TRBJ2-5 TRBV18 CASSPRDGRTETQYF TGTGCCAGCTCACCACGGGACGGGAGGACGGAGACCCAGTACTTC
- TRBD1 TRBJ1-5 TRBV19 CASSGGTGNQPQHF TGTGCCAGTAGTGGGGGGACAGGGAATCAGCCCCAGCATTTT
few TRBD2 TRBJ2-7 TRBV10-1 CASSDLAGVRPYEQYF TGCGCCAGCAGTGACTTAGCGGGAGTGCGACCCTACGAGCAGTACTTC
- TRBD1 TRBJ2-7 TRBV5-1 CASSLGTGSRSYEQYF TGCGCCAGCAGCCTAGGGACAGGTAGTAGGTCCTACGAGCAGTACTTC
- - TRBJ1-2 TRBV6-5 CASRPDALYGYTF TGTGCCAGCAGGCCGGACGCCCTCTATGGCTACACCTTC
- - TRBJ2-7 TRBV6-5 CASSYSIRGTTYEQYF TGTGCCAGCAGTTACTCGATCCGAGGTACTACCTACGAGCAGTACTTC
- - TRBJ2-3 TRBV6-2/TRBV6-3 CASTPEGPDGTDTQYF TGTGCCAGCACCCCCGAGGGACCTGATGGCACAGATACGCAGTATTTT
- TRBD2 TRBJ2-3 TRBV9 CASSVSGSKDTQYF TGTGCCAGCAGCGTAAGCGGGAGCAAAGATACGCAGTATTTT
- - TRBJ1-4 TRBV7-9 CASSSWTDNEKLFF TGTGCCAGCAGCTCGTGGACGGATAATGAAAAACTGTTTTTT
once - TRBJ2-3 TRBV11-2 CASSLADGRGTDTQYF TGTGCCAGCAGTCTAGCAGACGGGAGAGGCACAGATACGCAGTATTTT
- - TRBJ1-3 TRBV3-1/TRBV3-2 CASSQAVRTSGNTIYF TGTGCCAGCAGCCAAGCTGTAAGGACCTCTGGAAACACCATATATTTT
- - TRBJ1-5 TRBV12-3/TRBV12-4 CASGRGLDQPQHF TGTGCCAGCGGCAGGGGATTGGATCAGCCCCAGCATTTT
- TRBD1 TRBJ1-1 TRBV5-1 CASSLGQGAMNTEAFF TGCGCCAGCAGCTTGGGACAGGGGGCAATGAACACTGAAGCTTTCTTT
- TRBD1 TRBJ2-7 TRBV10-1 CASSLRQGRDEQYF TGCGCCAGCAGTCTCCGACAGGGAAGGGACGAGCAGTACTTC
- - TRBJ1-2 TRBV5-1 CASSLRGEANYGYTF TGCGCCAGCAGCTTGAGGGGGGAAGCTAACTATGGCTACACCTTC
- - TRBJ2-5 TRBV9 CASSVDHQETQYF TGTGCCAGCAGCGTGGACCATCAAGAGACCCAGTACTTC
- TRBD1 TRBJ1-2 TRBV5-6 CASGSRTGYGYTF TGTGCCAGCGGGTCCCGGACAGGCTATGGCTACACCTTC
- TRBD1 TRBJ1-6 TRBV6-2/TRBV6-3 CASSPSRTGGARNSPLHF TGTGCCAGCAGCCCCTCCCGGACAGGGGGCGCAAGGAATTCACCCCTCCACTTT
- - TRBJ1-5 TRBV19 CASSIGSRHRSNQPQHF TGTGCCAGTAGTATAGGGTCCCGACACCGCAGCAATCAGCCCCAGCATTTT
- TRBD1 TRBJ1-2 TRBV7-6 CASSSYVGQGAGGYTF TGTGCCAGCAGCTCCTACGTTGGACAGGGGGCGGGTGGCTACACCTTC
- - TRBJ2-2 TRBV11-2 CASSFGGGELFF TGTGCCAGCAGCTTTGGAGGAGGGGAGCTGTTTTTT
- - TRBJ1-1 TRBV7-9 CASSWTANTEAFF TGTGCCAGCAGTTGGACAGCGAACACTGAAGCTTTCTTT
once - TRBJ2-5 TRBV2 CAIRGGEETQYF TGTGCCATCAGGGGGGGGGAAGAGACCCAGTACTTC
- TRBD2 TRBJ2-4 TRBV9 CASSDPLAGINIQYF TGTGCCAGCAGCGACCCACTAGCGGGAATAAACATTCAGTACTTC
- TRBD1 TRBJ1-5 TRBV28 CASARGQGAGQPQHF TGTGCCAGCGCTCGGGGACAGGGGGCGGGTCAGCCCCAGCATTTT
- - TRBJ2-1 TRBV7-3 CASSLSRSSYNEQFF TGTGCCAGCAGCTTAAGTCGGAGCTCCTACAATGAGCAGTTCTTC
- - TRBJ2-7 TRBV24-1 CATSDPTTGSHEQYF TGTGCCACCAGTGACCCCACCACAGGGTCCCACGAGCAGTACTTC